This TCR beta chain is from a study of shared clonotypes between healthy human individuals. General study points: Of the naive CD4 clonotypes, about 5% were shared across a handful of donors.

Data came from immunoSEQ multiplex PCR; TCRdb stores just in-frame clones and leaves some out. The repertoire has millions of clones, 85% to 95% of them found once; the top ten carry about 0.13%. As concerns this clone: Antigen specificity is unknown.

The CDR3 sequence is 18 residues long. With 3 bases removed from V and 0 bases from J, the gap between germline ends came to 21 bases. The V gene's germline CDR1 is SGHNT and CDR2 YENEEA. This chain connects TRBV11-3 to TRBJ2-7; D gene uncertain. The receptor was derived from a man younger than 35 in good health. Sequenced: naive CD4+ T cells sorted from blood. This sample's subset: CD45RA+ positively selected. Here the CDR3 reads CASSFLPARRHSSYEQYF. CDR3 coding DNA: TGTGCCAGCAGCTTCTTGCCGGCCCGCAGGCACAGCTCCTACGAGCAGTACTTC.